The present T cell receptor (beta chain) was sequenced within a study of blood T cell repertoires in COVID-19. Study information: Samples came from the United States, Italy and Spain, spanning acute and convalescent COVID-19.

Cohort 3 recovered donors had two negative PCRs, clearance, or symptom resolution. V was pared by 3 bases and J by 5 bases, with 4 bases between. This CDR3 has 11 residues. Source study methods: Cell counts per sample came from amplifying reference gene primers. Repertoires were generated with immunoSEQ multiplex PCR, while TCRdb's copy carries only in-frame clones and drops some. V and J calls and clone size are given by that table; D and trimming were obtained from the DNA. This table holds around 450,000 clones, about 90% found once. The genes are TRBV12-3 or TRBV12-4 and TRBJ1-1, with D unclear. This TCR derives from a man between 18 and 35 years old who had recovered from COVID-19. The sample consisted of PBMCs or T cells enriched from blood (not recorded which). The CDR3 reads CASSFKTEAFF. CDR3 nucleotides: TGTGCCAGCAGTTTTAAAACTGAAGCTTTCTTT.